The T cell receptor beta chain under discussion was sequenced for a study of blood T cell repertoires in COVID-19. The CDR3 length is 15 residues. With 3 bases removed from V and 0 bases from J, the gap between germline ends came to 9 bases. The V gene's germline CDR1 is SGHTA and CDR2 FQGNSA. Only in-frame clones appear in the TCRdb table, and some are missing; sequencing was by immunoSEQ multiplex PCR. The data hold approximately 400,000 clones, with roughly four fifths observed a single time. The chain joins TRBV7-2 to TRBJ2-4; possible D gene TRBD1, 5 bases. Material for sequencing was peripheral blood. The source of this sequence is a human donor with acute or convalescent COVID-19. The donor label of this sample is uncertain. CDR3: CASSLTDLAKNIQYF. DNA for the CDR3: TGTGCCAGCAGCTTGACAGATTTAGCCAAAAACATTCAGTACTTC.